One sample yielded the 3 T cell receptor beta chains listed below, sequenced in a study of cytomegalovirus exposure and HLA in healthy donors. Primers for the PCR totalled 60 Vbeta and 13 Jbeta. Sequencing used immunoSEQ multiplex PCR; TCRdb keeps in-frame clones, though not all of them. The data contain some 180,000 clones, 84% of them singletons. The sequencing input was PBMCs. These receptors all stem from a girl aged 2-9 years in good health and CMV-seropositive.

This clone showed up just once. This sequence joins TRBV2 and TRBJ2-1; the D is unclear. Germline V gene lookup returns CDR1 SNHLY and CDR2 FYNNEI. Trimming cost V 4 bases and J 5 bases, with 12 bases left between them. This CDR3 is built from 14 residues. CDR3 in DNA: TGTGCCAGCAGTGTTCGGTTATCTGACAATGAGCAGTTCTTC. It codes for CASSVRLSDNEQFF.

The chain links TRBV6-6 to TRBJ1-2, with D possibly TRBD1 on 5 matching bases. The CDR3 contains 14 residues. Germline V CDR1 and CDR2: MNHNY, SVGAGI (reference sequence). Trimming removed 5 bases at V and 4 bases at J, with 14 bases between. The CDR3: CASSTPRTPYGYTF. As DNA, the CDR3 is TGTGCCAGCAGTACACCGCGGACACCCTATGGCTACACCTTC.

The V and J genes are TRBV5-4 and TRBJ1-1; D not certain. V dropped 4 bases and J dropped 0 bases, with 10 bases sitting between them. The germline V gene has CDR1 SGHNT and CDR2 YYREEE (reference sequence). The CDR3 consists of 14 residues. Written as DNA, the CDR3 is TGTGCCAGCAGCGTGACACCCTTGAACACTGAAGCTTTCTTT. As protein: CASSVTPLNTEAFF. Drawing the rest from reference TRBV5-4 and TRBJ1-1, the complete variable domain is ETGVTQSPTHLIKTRGQQVTLRCSSQSGHNTVSWYQQALGQGPQFIFQYYREEENGRGNFPPRFSGLQFPNYSSELNVNALELDDSALYLCASSVTPLNTEAFFGQGTRLTVV.